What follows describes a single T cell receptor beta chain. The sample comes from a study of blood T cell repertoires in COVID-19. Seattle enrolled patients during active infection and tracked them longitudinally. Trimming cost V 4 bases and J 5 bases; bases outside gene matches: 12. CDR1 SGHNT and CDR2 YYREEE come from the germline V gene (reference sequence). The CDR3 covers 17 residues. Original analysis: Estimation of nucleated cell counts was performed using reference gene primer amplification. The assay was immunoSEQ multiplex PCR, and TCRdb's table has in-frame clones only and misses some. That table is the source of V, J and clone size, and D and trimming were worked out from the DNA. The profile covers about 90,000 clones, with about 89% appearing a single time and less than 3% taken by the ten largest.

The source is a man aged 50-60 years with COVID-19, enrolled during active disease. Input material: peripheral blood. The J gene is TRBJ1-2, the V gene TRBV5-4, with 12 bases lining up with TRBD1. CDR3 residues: CASSPGGWDRGRYGYTF. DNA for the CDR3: TGTGCCAGCAGCCCGGGAGGTTGGGACAGGGGGCGATATGGCTACACCTTC.